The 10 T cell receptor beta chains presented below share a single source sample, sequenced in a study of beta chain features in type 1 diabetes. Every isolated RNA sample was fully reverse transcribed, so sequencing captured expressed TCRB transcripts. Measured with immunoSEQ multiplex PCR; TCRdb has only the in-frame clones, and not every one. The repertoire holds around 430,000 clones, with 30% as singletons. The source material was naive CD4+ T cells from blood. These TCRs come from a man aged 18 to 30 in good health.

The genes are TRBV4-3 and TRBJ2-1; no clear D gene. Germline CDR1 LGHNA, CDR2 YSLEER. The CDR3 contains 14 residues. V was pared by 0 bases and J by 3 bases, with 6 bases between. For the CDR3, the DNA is TGCGCCAGCAGCCAAGATAAGTACTACAATGAGCAGTTCTTC. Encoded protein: CASSQDKYYNEQFF.

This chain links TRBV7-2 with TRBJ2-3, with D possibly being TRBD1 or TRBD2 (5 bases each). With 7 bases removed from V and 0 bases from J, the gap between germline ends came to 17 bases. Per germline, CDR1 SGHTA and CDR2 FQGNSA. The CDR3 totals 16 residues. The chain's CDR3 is CASTRPGTSSTDTQYF. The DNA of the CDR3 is TGTGCCAGCACCCGTCCCGGGACGTCTAGCACAGATACGCAGTATTTT. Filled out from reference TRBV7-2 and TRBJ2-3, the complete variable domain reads GAGVSQSPSNKVTEKGKDVELRCDPISGHTALYWYRQSLGQGLEFLIYFQGNSAPDKSGLPSDRFSAERTGGSVSTLTIQRTQQEDSAVYLCASTRPGTSSTDTQYFGPGTRLTVL.

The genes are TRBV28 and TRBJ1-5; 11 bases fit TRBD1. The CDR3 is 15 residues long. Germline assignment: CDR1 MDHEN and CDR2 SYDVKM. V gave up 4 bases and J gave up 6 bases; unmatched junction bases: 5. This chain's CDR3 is CASSSPGTGGQPQHF. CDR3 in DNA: TGTGCCAGCAGTTCTCCCGGGACAGGGGGTCAGCCCCAGCATTTT.

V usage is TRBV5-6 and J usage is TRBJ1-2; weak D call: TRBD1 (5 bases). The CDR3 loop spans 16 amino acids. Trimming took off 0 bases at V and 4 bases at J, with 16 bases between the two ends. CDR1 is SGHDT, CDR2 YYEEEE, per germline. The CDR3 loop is CASSLGVRGRAYGYTF. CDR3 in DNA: TGTGCCAGCAGCTTGGGAGTTCGGGGCAGGGCCTATGGCTACACCTTC.

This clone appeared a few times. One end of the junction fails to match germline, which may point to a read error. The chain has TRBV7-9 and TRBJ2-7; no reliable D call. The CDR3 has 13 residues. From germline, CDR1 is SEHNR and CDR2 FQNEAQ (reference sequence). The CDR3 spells CASSLRPSPLFHF. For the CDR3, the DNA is TGTGCCAGCAGCCTAAGGCCTTCCCCCCTCTTTCACTTC.

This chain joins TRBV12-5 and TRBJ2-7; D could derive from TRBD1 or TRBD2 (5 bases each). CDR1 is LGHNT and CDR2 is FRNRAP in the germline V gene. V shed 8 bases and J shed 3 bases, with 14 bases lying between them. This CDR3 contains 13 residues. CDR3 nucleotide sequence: TGTGCTAGTACCCACGGGACCCGCTACGAGCAGTACTTC. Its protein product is CASTHGTRYEQYF.

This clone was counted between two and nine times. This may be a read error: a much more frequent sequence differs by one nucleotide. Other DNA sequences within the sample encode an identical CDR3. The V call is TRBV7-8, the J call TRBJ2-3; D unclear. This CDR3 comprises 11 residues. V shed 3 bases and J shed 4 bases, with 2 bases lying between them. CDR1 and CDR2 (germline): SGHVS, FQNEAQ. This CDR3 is CASSLADTQYF. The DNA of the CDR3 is TGTGCCAGCAGCTTGGCAGATACGCAGTATTTT.

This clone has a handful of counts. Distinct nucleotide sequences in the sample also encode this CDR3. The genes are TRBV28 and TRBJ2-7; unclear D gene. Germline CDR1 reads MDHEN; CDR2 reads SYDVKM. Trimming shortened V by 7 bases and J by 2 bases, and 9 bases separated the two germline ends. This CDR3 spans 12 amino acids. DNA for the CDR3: TGTGCCAGCACTCCTGGGCCCTACGAGCAGTACTTC. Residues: CASTPGPYEQYF.

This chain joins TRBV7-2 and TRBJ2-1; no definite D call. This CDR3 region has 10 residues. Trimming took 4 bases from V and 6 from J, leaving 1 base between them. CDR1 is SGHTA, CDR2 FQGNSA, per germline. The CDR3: CASSSNEQFF. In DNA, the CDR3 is TGTGCCAGCAGCTCCAATGAGCAGTTCTTC.

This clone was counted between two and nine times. CDR3 sequence reads: CAISVRDYGEQYF. CDR3 DNA: TGTGCCATCAGTGTACGGGATTACGGCGAGCAGTACTTC. The V call is TRBV10-3, the J call TRBJ2-7, with a weak D call TRBD2 (5 bases). V shed 4 bases and J shed 6 bases, with 13 bases lying between them. The CDR3 extends over 13 amino acids. Germline V gene data show CDR1 as ENHRY and CDR2 as SYGVKD.